This TCR beta chain is drawn from a study of T cells in Graves' hyperthyroidism and ophthalmopathy. General observations from the study: Blood held most thyroid clonotypes expanded above 0.001 frequency. Progression to ophthalmopathy was predicted a median of roughly 6.8 months early.

Researchers took RNA transcripts and amplified the TCR beta CDR3 regions from them. TCR CDR3 regions were first amplified by RT-PCR with HTBI primers. One entry per CDR3 protein, called by TCRdb with MiXCR from the multiplex PCR reads. Of roughly 290,000 distinct CDR3 sequences in the sample, over 15% were seen once. In making diagnoses, clinical symptoms, serum thyroxine and TRAb, thyroid ultrasound and orbital computed tomography were all used. Germline values: CDR1 SGHAT, CDR2 FQNNGV. V was pared by 1 base and J by 6 bases, with 16 bases between. CDR3 size: 16 residues. As concerns this clonotype: What it binds is unknown.

The source of this sequence is a woman aged 60 to 75 with Graves' ophthalmopathy. The chain couples TRBV11-2 to TRBJ1-5; the D gene is possibly TRBD1 (6 bases). Sequences were obtained from blood. The DNA of the CDR3 is TGTGCCAGCAGCTTAGGGGCGTGGGGGGCCGGTCAGCCCCAGCATTTT. Protein: CASSLGAWGAGQPQHF. The whole variable domain, filled in from reference TRBV11-2 and TRBJ1-5, reads EAGVAQSPRYKIIEKRQSVAFWCNPISGHATLYWYQQILGQGPKLLIQFQNNGVVDDSQLPKDRFSAERLKGVDSTLKIQPAKLEDSAVYLCASSLGAWGAGQPQHFGDGTRLSIL.